What follows are 16 T cell receptor beta chains derived from one specimen sequenced in a study of OX40 agonist ivuxolimab in advanced cancers. Library creation used the immunoSEQ multiplex PCR assay. In its TCRdb copy, this immuneACCESS table keeps in-frame sequences only and misses some clones. Where compared with another copy, unresolved V genes explain less than half of these, and the others have no known cause. For this sample the table gives more than 65,000 clones, of which around 84% were detected only once. The ten largest clonotypes hold 0.83% of the sample. The sequences come from CD4+ or CD8+ T cells sorted from blood, collected in a trial of the OX40 agonist ivuxolimab. These receptors all stem from an adult with an advanced solid tumor such as melanoma, head and neck, liver or kidney cancer.

This chain joins TRBV7-8 and TRBJ2-7, with 7 positions matching TRBD1. The CDR3 is 15 residues long. From germline, CDR1 is SGHVS and CDR2 FQNEAQ. V gave up 1 base and J gave up 1 base; unmatched junction bases: 4. The CDR3 spells CASSLGEGQSYEQYF. For the CDR3, the DNA is TGTGCCAGCAGCTTAGGTGAGGGACAGTCCTACGAGCAGTACTTC.

This clone was seen a few times. This chain connects TRBV18 to TRBJ1-2; a weak D match, TRBD1 (5 bases). The CDR3 covers 15 residues. Trimming stripped 3 bases from V and 3 bases from J, with 14 bases between. From germline, CDR1 is KGHSH and CDR2 LQKENI. The CDR3 DNA sequence: TGTGCCAGCTCACCTCCAGGGACGGGGGACTATGGCTACACCTTC. Its translation: CASSPPGTGDYGYTF.

This chain connects TRBV19 to TRBJ1-2; D gene uncertain. This CDR3 is built from 13 residues. Germline CDR1 and CDR2: LNHDA and SQIVND (reference sequence). V was pared by 8 bases and J by 2 bases, with 12 bases between. The CDR3 region is CASSYGVNYGYTF. The CDR3 DNA reads TGTGCCAGTTCCTACGGGGTAAACTATGGCTACACCTTC.

The rearrangement links TRBV7-9 to TRBJ1-6; 9 nucleotides line up with TRBD1. This CDR3 contains 15 residues. From germline, CDR1 is SEHNR and CDR2 FQNEAQ (reference sequence). The V and J ends lost 5 bases and 9 bases, in that order; junction bases with no gene match: 8. The CDR3 DNA reads TGTGCCAGCAGCCAATCCGGGACAGGGATTTCACCCCTCCACTTT. Its protein is CASSQSGTGISPLHF.

This rearrangement joins TRBV5-1 to TRBJ2-6; weak D call: TRBD1 (5 bases). Germline-derived CDR1 and CDR2 are SGHRS and YFSETQ. CDR3 size: 16 residues. The V gene lost 3 bases and the J gene lost 9 bases, with 19 bases spanning the gap. The CDR3 coding sequence is TGCGCCAGCAGCTCGACAATGGGGCCCCCAGGCAACGTCCTGACTTTC. The encoded protein is CASSSTMGPPGNVLTF. The full variable domain, its missing parts supplied by reference TRBV5-1 and TRBJ2-6, is KAGVTQTPRYLIKTRGQQVTLSCSPISGHRSVSWYQQTPGQGLQFLFEYFSETQRNKGNFPGRFSGRQFSNSRSEMNVSTLELGDSALYLCASSSTMGPPGNVLTFGAGSRLTVL.

V gene TRBV7-9 combines with J gene TRBJ1-6; TRBD1 matches 8 bases. The CDR3 runs 16 residues. V gave up 4 bases and J gave up 9 bases; unmatched junction bases: 11. CDR1 is SEHNR and CDR2 is FQNEAQ in the germline V gene (reference sequence). The CDR3 sequence is CASSSYTGGGGSPLHF. CDR3 DNA: TGTGCCAGCAGCTCCTACACAGGGGGGGGAGGTTCACCCCTCCACTTT.

The rearrangement joins TRBV6-1 to TRBJ1-3; 9 bases are a match to TRBD1. The junction had 9 bases not matched to a gene; V was cut back by 4 bases and J by 5 bases. Germline CDR1 and CDR2: MNHNS and SASEGT. This CDR3 region has 16 residues. CDR3 protein: CASSGGQGLVRNTIYF. The CDR3 bases are TGTGCCAGCAGTGGGGGACAGGGATTGGTTCGAAACACCATATATTTT.

This chain joins TRBV7-9 and TRBJ2-1; the match to TRBD2 covers 7 bases. Trimming at V came to 5 bases and at J to 2 bases, leaving 9 bases not matched to a gene. This CDR3 has 16 amino acids. Germline V lookup: CDR1 SEHNR, CDR2 FQNEAQ (reference sequence). CDR3 sequence reads: CASSTIAGQTYNEQFF. The CDR3, as DNA: TGTGCCAGCAGCACCATAGCGGGCCAAACCTACAATGAGCAGTTCTTC.

This chain connects TRBV28 to TRBJ2-7; possibly TRBD2 for D (6 bases). The CDR3 contains 15 residues. Germline CDR1 MDHEN, CDR2 SYDVKM. The V and J ends lost 4 bases and 4 bases respectively, with 17 bases between them. CDR3 DNA: TGTGCCAGCAGTTCGCCAAGCCTTGGGGGGTACGAGCAGTACTTC. It is translated as CASSSPSLGGYEQYF.

For this clone: The junction shows a germline mismatch at one end, possibly a read error. The gene calls are TRBV28 and TRBJ1-2; D gene ambiguous. The CDR3 loop spans 11 amino acids. CDR1 and CDR2 from the germline V gene are MDHEN and SYDVKM. CDR3 in amino acids: CATSAYYGYTF. CDR3 sequence (DNA): TGTGCCACCAGTGCCTACTATGGCTACACCTTC.

This clone appeared once. DNA for the CDR3: TGTGCCAGCAGTTACTCTGGGCTAGCGGGAGGGCCCCGCGAGCAGTACTTC. Translation gives CASSYSGLAGGPREQYF. J is TRBJ2-7 and V is TRBV6-7; 12 positions agree with TRBD2. TRBV6-7 counts as an open reading frame of uncertain function. Trimming took 0 bases from V and 6 from J; bases not matched to a gene: 9. This CDR3 is built from 17 residues.

In this sample, this clone turned up a few times. V usage is TRBV29-1 and J usage is TRBJ2-3; D may be TRBD2 (7 bases). V lost 7 bases to trimming and J lost 2 bases, with 19 bases between them. Germline loops: CDR1 SQVTM, CDR2 ANQGSEA. The CDR3 runs to 15 residues. CDR3 DNA sequence: TGCAGCGCCTCTCCTAGGGGGGGGTTCACAGATACGCAGTATTTT. Its translation: CSASPRGGFTDTQYF.

The V gene is TRBV5-5, the J gene TRBJ2-1, with TRBD1 as a possible D gene (6 bases). This CDR3 is built from 15 residues. Trimming stripped 5 bases from V and 0 bases from J, with 12 bases between. CDR1 SGHKS and CDR2 YYEKEE come from the germline V gene (reference sequence). CDR3 amino acids: CASSLTGDSYNEQFF. In DNA, the CDR3 is TGTGCCAGCAGTCTGACAGGCGACTCCTACAATGAGCAGTTCTTC. The whole variable domain, remainder taken from reference TRBV5-5 and TRBJ2-1, is DAGVTQSPTHLIKTRGQQVTLRCSPISGHKSVSWYQQVLGQGPQFIFQYYEKEERGRGNFPDRFSARQFPNYSSELNVNALLLGDSALYLCASSLTGDSYNEQFFGPGTRLTVL.

The rearrangement links TRBV29-1 to TRBJ2-5; D tentatively fits TRBD1 or TRBD2 (5 bases each). This CDR3 is 12 amino acids long. Between the trimmed V and J ends, which lost 6 bases and 5 bases, there was a span of 13 bases. The V gene's germline CDR1 is SQVTM and CDR2 ANQGSEA. CDR3 sequence (DNA): TGCAGCGTGCAGGGTGGGGGTGAGACCCAGTACTTC. This encodes CSVQGGGETQYF.

The V and J genes are TRBV2 and TRBJ2-5; TRBD2 aligns across 9 bases. The V gene end was trimmed by 1 base and the J gene end by 4 bases; junction bases not matched to a gene: 13. There are 18 residues in the CDR3. Germline CDR1 SNHLY, CDR2 FYNNEI. CDR3 in amino acids: CASSEGFGAGGPRETQYF. The CDR3 region has the DNA TGTGCCAGCAGTGAAGGTTTTGGGGCGGGAGGGCCCCGAGAGACCCAGTACTTC.

The chain joins TRBV19 to TRBJ1-5; D call uncertain. The V end lost 7 bases, the J end lost 1 base, and 8 bases lay between the germline ends. Germline lookup yields CDR1 LNHDA and CDR2 SQIVND (reference sequence). CDR3 size: 13 residues. Here the CDR3 reads CASTGGSNQPQHF. CDR3 sequence (DNA): TGTGCCAGTACAGGCGGCAGCAATCAGCCCCAGCATTTT.